One and the same sample provided the 25 T cell receptor beta chains below, sequenced in a study of cytomegalovirus exposure and HLA in healthy donors. The PCR had 60 Vbeta and 13 Jbeta primers. Generated by immunoSEQ multiplex PCR, the TCRdb table keeps only in-frame clones and is missing some. The sample records about 82,000 clones, about 68% being singletons. Specimen: PBMCs. These receptors all come from a man between 35 and 55 years old in good health and CMV-seropositive.

This clone showed up just a few times. The rearrangement uses TRBV28 and TRBJ1-1; 7 nucleotides agree with TRBD1. With 6 bases clipped from V and 10 bases from J, the junction kept 11 bases outside the gene matches. This CDR3 has 13 amino acids. Germline V gene sequence: CDR1 MDHEN, CDR2 SYDVKM. As DNA, the CDR3 is TGTGCCAGCAGCCGAGGACAGGAGGGATCAGCTTTCTTT. This sequence encodes CASSRGQEGSAFF.

The chain has TRBV7-6 and TRBJ2-3; TRBD2 agrees at 10 bases. The CDR3 contains 16 residues. In germline, CDR1 is SGHVS, CDR2 FNYEAQ. Trimming took 3 bases from V and 3 from J; bases not matched to a gene: 6. The DNA of the CDR3 is TGTGCCAGCAGCTTCGCTAGCGGGGGCCTAACAGATACGCAGTATTTT. Protein: CASSFASGGLTDTQYF.

The CDR3 bases are TGTGCCAGCAGTGTCCCGGCGGACTCGGGGGAGCAGTTCTTC. Translating it yields CASSVPADSGEQFF. The J gene is TRBJ2-1, the V gene TRBV25-1; the D gene is possibly TRBD2 (5 bases). Germline V lookup: CDR1 MGHDK, CDR2 SYGVNS. The CDR3 spans 14 residues. V was shortened by 4 bases and J by 10 bases, with 17 bases between the two germline ends.

The chain employs TRBV7-8 and TRBJ2-7; 9 bases are shared with TRBD2. CDR1 SGHVS and CDR2 FQNEAQ come from the germline V gene. This CDR3 contains 14 residues. Trimming at V came to 5 bases and at J to 3 bases, leaving 5 bases not matched to a gene. The CDR3: CASSVSGGNYEQYF. The CDR3 DNA follows: TGTGCCAGCAGCGTTAGCGGGGGAAACTACGAGCAGTACTTC.

The chain links TRBV30 to TRBJ2-2; tentatively, D is TRBD2 (6 bases). V shed 2 bases and J shed 1 base, with 14 bases lying between them. The germline V gene has CDR1 GTSNPN and CDR2 SVGIG (reference sequence). The CDR3 is 16 residues long. The CDR3 loop is CAWSLASALNTGELFF. Written as DNA, the CDR3 is TGTGCCTGGAGTTTGGCTAGCGCATTGAACACCGGGGAGCTGTTTTTT.

V usage is TRBV19 and J usage is TRBJ2-4; the D gene is possibly TRBD1 (5 bases). CDR3 size: 17 residues. Germline V CDR1 and CDR2: LNHDA, SQIVND (reference sequence). Trimming removed 4 bases from V and 3 bases from J, with 19 bases in between. The CDR3 nucleotides are TGTGCCAGTAGTAACTCGCCACCCCAGGGAATCAAAAACATTCAGTACTTC. This encodes CASSNSPPQGIKNIQYF.

This clone was detected a few times. The V call is TRBV5-1, the J call TRBJ1-6, with 7 bases lining up with TRBD1. The CDR3 covers 17 residues. V lost 0 bases to trimming and J lost 7 bases; unmatched junction nucleotides: 10. Per germline, CDR1 SGHRS and CDR2 YFSETQ. The CDR3 is CASSLVNPGQTNSPLHF. CDR3 bases: TGCGCCAGCAGCTTGGTAAACCCGGGACAGACAAATTCACCCCTCCACTTT. Variable domain in full (rest from reference TRBV5-1 and TRBJ1-6): KAGVTQTPRYLIKTRGQQVTLSCSPISGHRSVSWYQQTPGQGLQFLFEYFSETQRNKGNFPGRFSGRQFSNSRSEMNVSTLELGDSALYLCASSLVNPGQTNSPLHFGNGTRLTVT.

The chain carries TRBV4-1 and TRBJ1-2; D is unclear. V lost 4 bases to trimming and J lost 4 bases, with 22 bases between them. The CDR3 has 17 amino acids. Germline V gene sequence: CDR1 MGHRA, CDR2 YSYEKL. CDR3 coding DNA: TGCGCCAGCAGCCGAGGAGAGGGAGGAGCCCTCCTCTATGGCTACACCTTC. Its protein is CASSRGEGGALLYGYTF.

The rearrangement joins TRBV5-5 to TRBJ1-3; TRBD1 aligns across 8 bases. V shed 4 bases, J shed 4 bases, and the junction held 10 bases outside the gene matches. The CDR3 sequence is 16 residues long. Germline-derived CDR1 and CDR2 are SGHKS and YYEKEE (reference sequence). The CDR3 is CASSASTGVGGNTIYF. The CDR3 nucleotides read TGTGCCAGCAGCGCGTCGACAGGGGTCGGAGGAAACACCATATATTTT.

This chain uses TRBV5-1 with TRBJ1-5, with no clear D. V was cut by 4 bases and J by 2 bases, with 19 bases left in between. This CDR3 spans 17 amino acids. Germline V gene data show CDR1 as SGHRS and CDR2 as YFSETQ. The CDR3, as DNA: TGCGCCAGCAGCCCCGGAGTGGTGGGTGTGGGCAATCAGCCCCAGCATTTT. The encoded protein is CASSPGVVGVGNQPQHF.

This clone was seen more than once but under ten times. This rearrangement joins TRBV7-2 to TRBJ2-5; D is unresolved. Trimming stripped 5 bases from V and 5 bases from J, with 12 bases between. The CDR3 is 13 amino acids. Germline loops: CDR1 SGHTA, CDR2 FQGNSA. The CDR3 DNA sequence: TGTGCCAGCAGCCTCTTCACCGGGGAGACCCAGTACTTC. This sequence encodes CASSLFTGETQYF.

This rearrangement joins TRBV7-2 to TRBJ2-2, with a weak D call TRBD1 (5 bases). Germline lookup yields CDR1 SGHTA and CDR2 FQGNSA. The length of the CDR3 is 15 residues. Trimming pared 0 bases from V and 7 bases from J, leaving 12 bases between. CDR3 coding DNA: TGTGCCAGCAGCTTAGCTGAGGACACTCTCGGGGAGCTGTTTTTT. Protein: CASSLAEDTLGELFF.

The chain uses TRBV7-8 and TRBJ2-2, with a possible D match to TRBD2 (5 bases). Germline lookup yields CDR1 SGHVS and CDR2 FQNEAQ. This CDR3 is built from 14 residues. Trimming removed 0 bases from V and 7 bases from J, with 9 bases in between. The CDR3 DNA sequence: TGTGCCAGCAGCTTAGCGGGTGGGAGCGGGGAGCTGTTTTTT. Amino acids: CASSLAGGSGELFF.

The gene calls are TRBV28 and TRBJ1-1, with D perhaps TRBD1 (5 bases). Per the germline V gene, CDR1 is MDHEN and CDR2 is SYDVKM. V was trimmed by 8 bases and J by 4 bases, leaving 14 bases between them. The CDR3 has 13 amino acids. The CDR3 sequence: CASFIDSTTEAFF. In DNA, the CDR3 is TGTGCCAGCTTTATCGACAGCACCACTGAAGCTTTCTTT. Based on the CDR3 plus reference TRBV28 and TRBJ1-1, the full variable domain is DVKVTQSSRYLVKRTGEKVFLECVQDMDHENMFWYRQDPGLGLRLIYFSYDVKMKEKGDIPEGYSVSREKKERFSLILESASTNQTSMYLCASFIDSTTEAFFGQGTRLTVV.

The chain links TRBV7-2 to TRBJ2-1; D is perhaps TRBD1 (7 bases). This CDR3 region has 16 residues. V was shortened by 5 bases and J by 8 bases, with 22 bases between the two germline ends. Germline V gene sequence: CDR1 SGHTA, CDR2 FQGNSA. The CDR3 DNA reads TGTGCCAGCAGCGTTGGTGTGGGCAGGGGGGCAGATGAGCAGTTCTTC. Protein: CASSVGVGRGADEQFF.

The chain employs TRBV7-2 and TRBJ2-5; 8 nucleotides match TRBD1. J gave up 7 bases and V 4 bases, and 8 bases lay outside the gene matches. Germline CDR1 and CDR2: SGHTA and FQGNSA. CDR3 length: 14 residues. CDR3 DNA sequence: TGTGCCAGCAGCTCCCAGGGGGCGAGGGGGACCCAGTACTTC. Protein product: CASSSQGARGTQYF.

The V call is TRBV29-1, the J call TRBJ1-3, with 11 bases lining up with TRBD1. Per the germline V gene, CDR1 is SQVTM and CDR2 is ANQGSEA. Trimming cost V 7 bases and J 3 bases; bases outside gene matches: 2. The CDR3 runs 13 residues. The CDR3 nucleotides read TGCAGCGGAGGGACAGGGGGTGGAAACACCATATATTTT. It translates to CSGGTGGGNTIYF.

This clone was seen a few times. V is TRBV14 and J is TRBJ1-3, with TRBD1 matching over 7 bases. The CDR3 is made up of 14 amino acids. J was trimmed by 8 bases and V by 4 bases; bases with no gene match: 8. Looked up from germline, CDR1 is SGHDN and CDR2 is FVKESK. CDR3 DNA sequence: TGTGCCAGCAGCCTCCGACAGGGAAGAGACACCATATATTTT. Encoded protein: CASSLRQGRDTIYF.

The V call is TRBV19, the J call TRBJ2-3; 9 nucleotides line up with TRBD1. The CDR3 is 14 residues long. CDR1 and CDR2 (germline): LNHDA, SQIVND (reference sequence). V shed 7 bases and J 5 bases; nucleotides not matched to a gene: 7. The CDR3 here is CASIRDREGDTQYF. The CDR3 DNA sequence: TGTGCCAGTATCCGGGACAGGGAGGGAGATACGCAGTATTTT.

This chain uses TRBV7-2 with TRBJ2-3; D possibly corresponds to TRBD2 (6 bases). The germline V gene encodes CDR1 SGHTA and CDR2 FQGNSA. This CDR3 is built from 14 residues. Trimming took 1 base from V and 6 from J, leaving 11 bases between them. The CDR3 coding sequence is TGTGCCAGCAGCTTAGTGGGTCGGGAGGATACGCAGTATTTT. It yields the protein CASSLVGREDTQYF.

The chain uses TRBV9 and TRBJ2-1; possibly TRBD2 for D (5 bases). Germline loops: CDR1 SGDLS, CDR2 YYNGEE. This CDR3 has 15 amino acids. Trimming left V 4 bases short and J 0 bases short, with 11 bases between. Here the CDR3 DNA reads TGTGCCAGCAGCTTCGTCGGGGACTCCTACAATGAGCAGTTCTTC. It yields the protein CASSFVGDSYNEQFF.

The rearrangement uses TRBV6-1 and TRBJ1-1; the match to TRBD1 covers 8 bases. This CDR3 region has 13 residues. Germline V gives CDR1 MNHNS, CDR2 SASEGT. The V segment lost 2 bases and the J segment 4 bases; nucleotides outside the gene matches: 0. CDR3 in amino acids: CASSEQGATEAFF. In DNA form, the CDR3 reads TGTGCCAGCAGTGAACAGGGGGCCACTGAAGCTTTCTTT.

The J gene is TRBJ2-5, the V gene TRBV29-1, with 9 nucleotides matching TRBD1. The CDR3 length is 15 residues. The J segment lost 2 bases and the V segment lost 6 bases, leaving 10 bases of the junction unmatched. CDR1 SQVTM and CDR2 ANQGSEA come from the germline V gene. This chain's CDR3 is CSVIPGQGPQETQYF. The CDR3 region has the DNA TGCAGCGTCATCCCGGGACAGGGACCTCAAGAGACCCAGTACTTC.

The rearrangement joins TRBV6-1 to TRBJ1-4, with D perhaps matching TRBD1 (6 bases). Per germline, CDR1 MNHNS and CDR2 SASEGT. Between the trimmed V and J ends, which lost 3 bases and 8 bases, there was a span of 13 bases. This CDR3 is 14 amino acids long. The CDR3 sequence is CASSDRGGQEKLFF. CDR3 DNA: TGTGCCAGCAGTGACAGGGGCGGGCAGGAAAAACTGTTTTTT.

This clone showed up just a few times. The J gene is TRBJ2-5, the V gene TRBV4-2, with 8 nucleotides matching TRBD2. There are 16 residues in the CDR3. From germline, CDR1 is LGHNA and CDR2 YNFKEQ. V lost 0 bases to trimming and J lost 2 bases; unmatched junction nucleotides: 5. CDR3 sequence: CASSQDRRGAQETQYF. DNA for the CDR3: TGTGCCAGCAGCCAAGATAGGCGGGGGGCTCAAGAGACCCAGTACTTC.